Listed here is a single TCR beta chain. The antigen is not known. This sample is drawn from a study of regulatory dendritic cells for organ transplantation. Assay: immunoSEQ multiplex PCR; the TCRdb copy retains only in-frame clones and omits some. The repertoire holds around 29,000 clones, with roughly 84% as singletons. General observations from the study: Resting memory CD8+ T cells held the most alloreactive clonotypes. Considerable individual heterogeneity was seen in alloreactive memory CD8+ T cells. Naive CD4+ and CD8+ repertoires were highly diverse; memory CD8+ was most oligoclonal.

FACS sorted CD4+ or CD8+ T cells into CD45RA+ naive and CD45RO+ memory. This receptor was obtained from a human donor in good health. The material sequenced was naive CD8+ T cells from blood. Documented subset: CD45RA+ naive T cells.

The CDR3 DNA reads TGTGCCAGCAGCTTTTTCCCGGGTGAAAAACTGTTTTTT. As protein: CASSFFPGEKLFF. The V and J genes are TRBV5-8 and TRBJ1-4; D not certain. V lost 2 bases, J lost 7 bases, and 9 bases lay in between. The CDR3 runs to 13 residues. Germline V gene lookup returns CDR1 SGHTS and CDR2 YDEGEE.